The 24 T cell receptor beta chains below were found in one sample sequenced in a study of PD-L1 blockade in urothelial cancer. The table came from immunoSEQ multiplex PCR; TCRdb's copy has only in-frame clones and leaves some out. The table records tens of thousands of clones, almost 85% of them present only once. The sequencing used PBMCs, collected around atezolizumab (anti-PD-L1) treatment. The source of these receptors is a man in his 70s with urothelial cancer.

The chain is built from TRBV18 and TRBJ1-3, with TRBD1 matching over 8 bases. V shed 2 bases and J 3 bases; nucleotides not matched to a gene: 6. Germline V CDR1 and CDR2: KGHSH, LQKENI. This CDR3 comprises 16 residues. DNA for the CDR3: TGTGCCAGCTCACCAGACAGGGGAGTTGGTGGAAACACCATATATTTT. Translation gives CASSPDRGVGGNTIYF.

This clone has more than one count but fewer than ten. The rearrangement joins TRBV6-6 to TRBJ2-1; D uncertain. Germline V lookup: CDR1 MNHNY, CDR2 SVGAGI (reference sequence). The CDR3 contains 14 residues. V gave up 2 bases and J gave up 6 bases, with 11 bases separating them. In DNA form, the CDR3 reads TGTGCCAGCAGTTACGGGCTATTGGGCAATGAGCAGTTCTTC. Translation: CASSYGLLGNEQFF.

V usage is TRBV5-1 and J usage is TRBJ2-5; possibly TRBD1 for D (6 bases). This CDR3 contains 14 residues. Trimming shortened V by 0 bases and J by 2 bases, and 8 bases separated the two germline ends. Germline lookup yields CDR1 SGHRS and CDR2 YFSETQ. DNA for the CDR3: TGCGCCAGCAGCTTGGAGGACAGACAAGAGACCCAGTACTTC. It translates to CASSLEDRQETQYF.

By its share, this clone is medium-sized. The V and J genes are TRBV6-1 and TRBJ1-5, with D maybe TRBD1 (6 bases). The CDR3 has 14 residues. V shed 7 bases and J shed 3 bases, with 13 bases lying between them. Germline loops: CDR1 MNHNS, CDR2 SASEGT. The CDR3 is CASTGGAPNQPQHF. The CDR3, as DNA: TGTGCCAGCACCGGGGGGGCCCCCAATCAGCCCCAGCATTTT.

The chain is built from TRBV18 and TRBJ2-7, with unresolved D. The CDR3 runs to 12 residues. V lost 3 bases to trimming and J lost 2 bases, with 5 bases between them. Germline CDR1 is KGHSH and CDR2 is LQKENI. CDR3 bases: TGTGCCAGCTCACCCCAGACCTACGAGCAGTACTTC. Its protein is CASSPQTYEQYF.

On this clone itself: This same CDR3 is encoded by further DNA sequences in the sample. The CDR3 coding sequence is TGTGCCAGCAGCTTAGACAGGGGGCCTTACGAGCAGTACTTC. Translating gives CASSLDRGPYEQYF. The chain is built from TRBV7-6 and TRBJ2-7; TRBD1 matches at 9 bases. V was pared by 1 base and J by 4 bases, with 2 bases of the junction left unmatched. The CDR3 loop spans 14 amino acids. Germline CDR1 and CDR2: SGHVS and FNYEAQ.

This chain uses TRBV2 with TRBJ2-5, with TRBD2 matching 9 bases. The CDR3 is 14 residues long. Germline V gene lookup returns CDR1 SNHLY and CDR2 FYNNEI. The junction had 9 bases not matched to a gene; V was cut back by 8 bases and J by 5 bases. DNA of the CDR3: TGTGCCAGCCAACGGCGGGAGGGCCGGGAGACCCAGTACTTC. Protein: CASQRREGRETQYF.

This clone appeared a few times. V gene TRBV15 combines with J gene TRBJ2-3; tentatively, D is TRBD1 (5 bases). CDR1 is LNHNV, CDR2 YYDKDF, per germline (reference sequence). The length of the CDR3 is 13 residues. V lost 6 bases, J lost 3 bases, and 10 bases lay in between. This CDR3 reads CATRDRGTDTQYF. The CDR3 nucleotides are TGTGCCACCAGAGATAGGGGAACAGATACGCAGTATTTT.

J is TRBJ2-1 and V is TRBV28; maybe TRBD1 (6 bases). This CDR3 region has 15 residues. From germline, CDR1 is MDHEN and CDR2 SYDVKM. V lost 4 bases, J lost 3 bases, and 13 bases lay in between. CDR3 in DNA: TGTGCCAGCAGTTCGCCAGGGGCTATCTACAATGAGCAGTTCTTC. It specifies CASSSPGAIYNEQFF.

In DNA, the CDR3 is TGTGCCAGCAGCAGGACAGGGGTTCGAGAGACCCAGTACTTC. This sequence encodes CASSRTGVRETQYF. V usage is TRBV28 and J usage is TRBJ2-5; 9 positions agree with TRBD1. Germline lookup yields CDR1 MDHEN and CDR2 SYDVKM. V was clipped by 6 bases and J by 4 bases; unmatched bases: 6. CDR3 size: 14 residues.

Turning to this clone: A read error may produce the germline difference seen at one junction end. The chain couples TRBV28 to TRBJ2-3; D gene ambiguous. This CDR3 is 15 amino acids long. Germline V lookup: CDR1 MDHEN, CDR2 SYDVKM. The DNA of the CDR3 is TGTGCCAGCAGCTTATTTCAGGTTGGCGCAGATACGCAGTATTTT. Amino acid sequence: CASSLFQVGADTQYF.

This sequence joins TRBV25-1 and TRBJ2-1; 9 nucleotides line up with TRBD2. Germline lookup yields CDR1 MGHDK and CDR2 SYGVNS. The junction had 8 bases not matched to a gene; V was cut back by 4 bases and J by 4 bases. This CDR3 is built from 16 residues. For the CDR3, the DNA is TGTGCCAGCAGTGGTGAGGGCGGGAGGGAATACAATGAGCAGTTCTTC. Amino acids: CASSGEGGREYNEQFF. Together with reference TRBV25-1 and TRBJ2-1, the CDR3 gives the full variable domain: EADIYQTPRYLVIGTGKKITLECSQTMGHDKMYWYQQDPGMELHLIHYSYGVNSTEKGDLSSESTVSRIRTEHFPLTLESARPSHTSQYLCASSGEGGREYNEQFFGPGTRLTVL.

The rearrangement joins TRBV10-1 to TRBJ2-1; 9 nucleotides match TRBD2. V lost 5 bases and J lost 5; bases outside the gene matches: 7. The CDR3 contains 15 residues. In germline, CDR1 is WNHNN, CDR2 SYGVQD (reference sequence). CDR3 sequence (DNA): TGCGCCAGCAGTCTCACTAGCGGGCTGAACAATGAGCAGTTCTTC. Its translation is CASSLTSGLNNEQFF.

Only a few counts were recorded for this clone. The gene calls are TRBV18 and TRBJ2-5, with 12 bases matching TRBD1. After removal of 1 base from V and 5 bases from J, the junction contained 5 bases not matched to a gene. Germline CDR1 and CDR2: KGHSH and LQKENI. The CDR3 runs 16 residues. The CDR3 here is CASSPRDRGLFETQYF. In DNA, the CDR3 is TGTGCCAGCTCACCACGGGACAGGGGGCTCTTTGAGACCCAGTACTTC.

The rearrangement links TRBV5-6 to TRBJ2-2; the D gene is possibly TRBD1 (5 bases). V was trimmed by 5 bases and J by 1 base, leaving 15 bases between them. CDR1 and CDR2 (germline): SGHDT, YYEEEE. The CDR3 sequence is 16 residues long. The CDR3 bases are TGTGCCAGCAGTCACGTGACAAGGGGGAACACCGGGGAGCTGTTTTTT. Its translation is CASSHVTRGNTGELFF.

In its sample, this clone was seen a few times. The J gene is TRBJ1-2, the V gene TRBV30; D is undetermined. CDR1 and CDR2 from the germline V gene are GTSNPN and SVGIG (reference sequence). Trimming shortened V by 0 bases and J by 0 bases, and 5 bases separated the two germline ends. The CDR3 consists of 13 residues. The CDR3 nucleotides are TGTGCCTGGAGTGTACAAGCTAACTATGGCTACACCTTC. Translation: CAWSVQANYGYTF.

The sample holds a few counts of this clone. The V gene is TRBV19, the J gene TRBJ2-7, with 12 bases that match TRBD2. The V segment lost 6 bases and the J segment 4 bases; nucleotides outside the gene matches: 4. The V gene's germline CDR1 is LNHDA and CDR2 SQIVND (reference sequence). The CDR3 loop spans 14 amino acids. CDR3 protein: CASRSTSGSYEQYF. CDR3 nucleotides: TGTGCCAGTAGATCGACTAGCGGGAGTTACGAGCAGTACTTC.

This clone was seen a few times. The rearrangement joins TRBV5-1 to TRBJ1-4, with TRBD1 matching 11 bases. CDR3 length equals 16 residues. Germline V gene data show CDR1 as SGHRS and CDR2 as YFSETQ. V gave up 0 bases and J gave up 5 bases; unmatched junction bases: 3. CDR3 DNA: TGCGCCAGCAGCTTGGCCGGGACAGGGGGGAATGAAAAACTGTTTTTT. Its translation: CASSLAGTGGNEKLFF.

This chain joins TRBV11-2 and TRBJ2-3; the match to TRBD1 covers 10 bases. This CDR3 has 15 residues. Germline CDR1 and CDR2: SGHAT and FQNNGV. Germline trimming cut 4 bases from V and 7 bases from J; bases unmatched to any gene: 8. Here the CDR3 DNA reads TGTGCCAGCAGCTCCGCCGGGACAGGGGTTAATACGCAGTATTTT. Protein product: CASSSAGTGVNTQYF.

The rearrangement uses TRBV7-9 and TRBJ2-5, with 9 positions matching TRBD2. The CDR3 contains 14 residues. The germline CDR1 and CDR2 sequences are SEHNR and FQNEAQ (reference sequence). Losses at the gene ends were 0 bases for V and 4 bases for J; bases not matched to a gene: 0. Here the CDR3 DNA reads TGTGCCAGCAGCTTAGCACTAGCGGGAGAGACCCAGTACTTC. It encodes CASSLALAGETQYF.

As DNA, the CDR3 is TGTGCCAGCAGCTTGGACGGATTGACTAGCGGGAGGGAGACCCAGTACTTC. Protein product: CASSLDGLTSGRETQYF. The chain has TRBV5-4 and TRBJ2-5; 13 bases are shared with TRBD2. Losses at the gene ends were 0 bases for V and 5 bases for J; bases not matched to a gene: 7. Germline V gene sequence: CDR1 SGHNT, CDR2 YYREEE (reference sequence). There are 17 residues in the CDR3.

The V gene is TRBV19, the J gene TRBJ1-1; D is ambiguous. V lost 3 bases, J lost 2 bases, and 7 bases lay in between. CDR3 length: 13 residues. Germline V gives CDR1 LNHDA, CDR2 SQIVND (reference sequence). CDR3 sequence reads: CASSIQFNTEAFF. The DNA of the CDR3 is TGTGCCAGTAGTATCCAGTTTAACACTGAAGCTTTCTTT.

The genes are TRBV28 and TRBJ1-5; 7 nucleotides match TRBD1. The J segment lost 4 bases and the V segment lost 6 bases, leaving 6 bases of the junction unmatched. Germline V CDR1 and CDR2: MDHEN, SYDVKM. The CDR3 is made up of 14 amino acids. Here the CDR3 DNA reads TGTGCCAGCAGAAGGGACAGCCGGAATCAGCCCCAGCATTTT. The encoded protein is CASRRDSRNQPQHF.

The CDR3 reads CASGQGAIEAFF. In nucleotides, the CDR3 is TGTGCCAGCGGACAGGGGGCAATTGAAGCTTTCTTT. The rearrangement links TRBV6-5 to TRBJ1-1, with 11 bases matching TRBD1. The length of the CDR3 is 12 residues. The junction had 3 bases not matched to a gene; V was cut back by 8 bases and J by 7 bases. In germline, CDR1 is MNHEY, CDR2 SVGAGI.